This is a list of T cell receptor beta chains from one sample in a study of blood T cells in healthy people across ages. TCRdb called the 5' RACE reads again in MiXCR, with one record for every CDR3 protein. Of about 670,000 distinct CDR3 sequences listed, 52% are singletons. The specimen sequenced was blood. The source is an elderly woman in good health. CDR3s include the opening cysteine and the closing phenylalanine or tryptophan. The D gene is left open where the match is weak. The size entry is marked missing in some rows and otherwise reads once, few, many or a size class.

D gene	V gene	clone size	J gene	CDR3 DNA	CDR3 protein
NA	TRBV10-3	NA	TRBJ2-3	TGTGCCATCAGTGATGCAGATTTGGCAGATACGCAGTATTTT	CAISDADLADTQYF
TRBD2	TRBV28	few	TRBJ2-5	TGTGCCAGCAGCCCTAGCGGGGGGATTTGGGAGCAGTACTTC	CASSPSGGIWEQYF
NA	TRBV12-3/TRBV12-4	many	TRBJ2-3	TGTGCCAGCAGCTGGGGAGCAGATACGCAGTATTTT	CASSWGADTQYF
NA	TRBV9	few	TRBJ2-5	TGTGCCAGCAGTCGGGACTTCAATGAGCAGTACTTC	CASSRDFNEQYF
TRBD1	TRBV5-1	many	TRBJ2-7	TGCGCCAGCAAGGTCGAGACAGGGGTGTCCTACGAGCAGTACTTC	CASKVETGVSYEQYF
TRBD2	TRBV2	many	TRBJ2-1	TGTGCCAGCAGTGCAGAAGTACGGCCTAGCGGAAACTACAATGAGCAGTTCTTC	CASSAEVRPSGNYNEQFF
NA	TRBV7-2	few	TRBJ2-6	TGTGCCAGCAGCCTCGCCAACGTCCTGACTTTC	CASSLANVLTF
NA	TRBV21-1	NA	TRBJ2-5	TGTGCCAGCAGCAATCGGAGGGCTTTGGGTGAGCAGTACTTC	CASSNRRALGEQYF
TRBD1	TRBV20-1	NA	TRBJ2-3	TGCAGTGCGCCGCGCGGGACAGGGCCAAGCACAGATACGCAGTATTTT	CSAPRGTGPSTDTQYF
NA	TRBV27	few	TRBJ1-3	TGTGCCAGCAGCGGGAGTTGGGCGGGAAACACCATATATTTT	CASSGSWAGNTIYF
NA	TRBV7-2	NA	TRBJ1-4	TGTGCCAGCAGCTTAGCATCCACAACTAATGAAAAACTGTTTTTT	CASSLASTTNEKLFF
TRBD2	TRBV12-5	NA	TRBJ2-3	TGTGCTAGCTCGTTAGCGGGGGAGGCAGATACGCAGTATTTT	CASSLAGEADTQYF
TRBD2	TRBV20-1	NA	TRBJ2-1	TGCAGTGCTAGAGATTCCCGGACTAGCGGTAATGAGCAGTTCTTC	CSARDSRTSGNEQFF
NA	TRBV25-1	once	TRBJ1-1	TGTGCCAGCAGGGGGGGCACGGTCTTTGACACTGAAGCTTTCTTT	CASRGGTVFDTEAFF
NA	TRBV28	NA	TRBJ2-7	TGTGCCAGCAGTCTTCAGGGAGGTGGCCCCTACGAGCAGTACTTC	CASSLQGGGPYEQYF
NA	TRBV6-5	NA	TRBJ2-1	TGTGCCAGCAGTTACGCGGAGTGGCGGAATGAGCAGTTCTTC	CASSYAEWRNEQFF
TRBD1	TRBV2	NA	TRBJ2-3	TGTGCCAGCAGTCTAAGGGGGCGCAACACAGATACGCAGTATTTT	CASSLRGRNTDTQYF
TRBD2	TRBV28	many	TRBJ2-1	TGTGCCAGCAGTTCCTTAGCGGGAGCAGATAATGAGCAGTTCTTC	CASSSLAGADNEQFF
NA	TRBV7-9	few	TRBJ1-1	TGTGCCAGCAGCTTTTCGTCAGGTCCCGAAGCTTTCTTT	CASSFSSGPEAFF
NA	TRBV11-2	NA	TRBJ2-2	TGTGCCAGCAGCTTACTAACTACACTCGGCGCCGGGGAGCTGTTTTTT	CASSLLTTLGAGELFF
NA	TRBV5-1	once	TRBJ2-2	TGCGCCAGCAGCCCTGAGGGGGAGCTGTTTTTT	CASSPEGELFF
TRBD2	TRBV11-2	NA	TRBJ2-1	TGTGCCAGCAGCTTCGGAGCGGGAGCAATTGAGCAGTTCTTC	CASSFGAGAIEQFF
NA	TRBV27	NA	TRBJ1-1	TGTGCCAGCAGTTTGGGTCGACAGACCGGGGGCACTGAAGCTTTCTTT	CASSLGRQTGGTEAFF
TRBD1	TRBV29-1	few	TRBJ1-2	TGCAGCGCCCTTGACAGGGTGGGTGGCGGCTACACCTTC	CSALDRVGGGYTF
TRBD2	TRBV7-2	NA	TRBJ2-7	TGTGCCAGCAGCTTATCCCTGCCGGCGACTAGCGGGAGGGGGGCCTACGAGCAGTACTTC	CASSLSLPATSGRGAYEQYF
TRBD1	TRBV6-1	NA	TRBJ2-7	TGTGCCGGCAGTGAACCTGCGGGACAGGGTTACGAGCAGTACTTC	CAGSEPAGQGYEQYF
NA	TRBV30	NA	TRBJ2-1	TGTGCCTGGAGCCTCATACTCAATGAGCAGTTCTTC	CAWSLILNEQFF
TRBD2	TRBV5-1	NA	TRBJ2-1	TGCGCCAGCAGCCGACTAGCGGCTAGTAATGAGCAGTTCTTC	CASSRLAASNEQFF
TRBD1	TRBV5-1	few	TRBJ2-7	TGCGCCAGCAGCGAAAGGACAGGGCCGTCTGAGCAGTACTTC	CASSERTGPSEQYF
NA	TRBV9	NA	TRBJ2-5	TGTGCCAGCAGCGTAATGGGGGATCAAGAGACCCAGTACTTC	CASSVMGDQETQYF
NA	TRBV5-1	few	TRBJ2-5	TGCGCCAGCAGCCCGGACGGATACTTACAAGAGACCCAGTACTTC	CASSPDGYLQETQYF
NA	TRBV6-1	NA	TRBJ2-3	TGTGCCAGCAGCCGCGGCAGTCGGGGGGATACGCAGTATTTT	CASSRGSRGDTQYF
TRBD2	TRBV7-9	many	TRBJ2-1	TGTGCCAGCACCGACCCGGGACTAGCGGAGCAGTTCTTC	CASTDPGLAEQFF
NA	TRBV10-3	NA	TRBJ2-1	TGTGCCATCAGTGGCGGAGACTTCTACAATGAGCAGTTCTTC	CAISGGDFYNEQFF
NA	TRBV20-1	once	TRBJ2-6	TGCAGTGCTAGAGCGGATCAGGGACCAAGCTCTGGGGCCAACGTCCTGACTTTC	CSARADQGPSSGANVLTF
TRBD2	TRBV5-4	few	TRBJ2-3	TGTGCCGGCAGCTTGGCCGCTAGCGGGGTAGTCACAGATACGCAGTATTTT	CAGSLAASGVVTDTQYF
NA	TRBV20-1	NA	TRBJ1-2	TGCAGTGCTTACACAGGGTACGGCTACACCTTC	CSAYTGYGYTF
NA	TRBV3-1	once	TRBJ1-3	TGTGCCAGCAGCCAAGAATCCGGACTGAACACCAGAAACACCATATATTTT	CASSQESGLNTRNTIYF
TRBD2	TRBV7-2	many	TRBJ2-7	TGTGCCAGCAGCTTAGAAGCGGGGTACTACGAGCAGTACTTC	CASSLEAGYYEQYF
NA	TRBV10-3	NA	TRBJ1-2	TGTGCCATCAGTGGAATTCAGGAGTCGTACAACCCGAACTATGGCTACACCTTC	CAISGIQESYNPNYGYTF
NA	TRBV27	NA	TRBJ1-5	TGTGCCAGCAGTCTTTACAATAGCAATCAGCCCCAGCATTTT	CASSLYNSNQPQHF
NA	TRBV7-2	NA	TRBJ2-5	TGTGCCAGCAGCGAGGGACTTCCGATCGGAGAGACCCAGTACTTC	CASSEGLPIGETQYF
NA	TRBV5-1	many	TRBJ2-7	TGCGCCAGCAGCTTGTCGGAGGTTCCCTACGAGCAGTACTTC	CASSLSEVPYEQYF
NA	TRBV7-2	NA	TRBJ2-4	TGTGCCAGCAGCTTAGGTGGGGGGAAAAACATTCAGTACTTC	CASSLGGGKNIQYF
NA	TRBV20-1	few	TRBJ2-5	TGCAGTGCTAGGGCCACAGAGACCCAGTACTTC	CSARATETQYF
NA	TRBV15	few	TRBJ2-5	TGTGCCACCAGCGGACGACAGGGAGGTATCGAGACCCAGTACTTC	CATSGRQGGIETQYF
TRBD1	TRBV27	NA	TRBJ1-5	TGTGCCAGCAGTTTAATTCGCCCGGACAGGGCGAATAACAATCAGCCCCAGCATTTT	CASSLIRPDRANNNQPQHF
NA	TRBV20-1	NA	TRBJ2-1	TGCAGTGCTAGTTTGCCCCCACTATACAATGAGCAGTTCTTC	CSASLPPLYNEQFF
NA	TRBV9	many	TRBJ1-6	TGTGCCAGCAGCGCACAGGGCTATAATTCACCCCTCCACTTT	CASSAQGYNSPLHF
TRBD2	TRBV6-5	many	TRBJ2-3	TGTGCCAGCAGCCCAAATCGACTAGCCCCCACAGATACGCAGTATTTT	CASSPNRLAPTDTQYF
NA	TRBV4-1	NA	TRBJ2-7	TGCGCCAGCAGCCAAGATGCGGCCTCCTCCTACAATGAGCAGTACTTC	CASSQDAASSYNEQYF